This T cell receptor beta chain stems from a study of blood T cells in healthy people across ages. The germline CDR1 and CDR2 sequences are MDHEN and SYDVKM. Trimming removed 5 bases from V and 4 bases from J; junction bases left unmatched: 4. The length of the CDR3 is 13 residues. The individuals who served as donors were healthy Caucasians living in Russia, aged roughly 6 to 90. PCR was performed a second time for about 7 to 11 cycles using a sample-barcoded 5' primer and a J-beta primer mix. Each CDR3 protein is one row after TCRdb ran MiXCR on the 5' RACE reads. The sample has approximately 1.5 million distinct CDR3 sequences, 30% to 40% seen once; the top ten hold around 11%.

The source material was blood. The receptor was derived from a woman aged 30 to 39 in good health. This rearrangement joins TRBV28 to TRBJ2-5, with TRBD1 matching 7 bases. The CDR3 is CASSPGTAETQYF. The CDR3 DNA is TGTGCCAGCAGTCCCGGGACAGCAGAGACCCAGTACTTC.